Each of the 15 T cell receptor beta chains below was sequenced from the same sample in a study of blood T cell repertoires in COVID-19. The method was immunoSEQ multiplex PCR; TCRdb's version includes in-frame clones alone and lacks a portion of them. Here the sample spans some 250,000 clones, 80% to 85% being singletons. Sequencing input: peripheral blood. These receptors came from a woman aged 18-29 years with acute or convalescent COVID-19.

This sequence joins TRBV10-3 and TRBJ1-1; D is perhaps TRBD1 (5 bases). The CDR3 has 15 residues. CDR1 and CDR2 from the germline V gene are ENHRY and SYGVKD. The germline V and J ends were trimmed by 4 bases and 3 bases, with 15 bases remaining between them. The CDR3 loop reads CAISAAGSGDTEAFF. In nucleotides, the CDR3 is TGTGCCATCAGTGCGGCAGGGTCGGGGGACACTGAAGCTTTCTTT.

The rearrangement links TRBV6-2 or TRBV6-3 to TRBJ2-7; no clear D gene. This CDR3 is 11 amino acids long. V was cut by 5 bases and J by 6 bases, with 8 bases left in between. Germline CDR1 is MNHEY and CDR2 is SVGEGT. The CDR3 DNA sequence: TGTGCCAGCAGTCTAGGCGGCGAGCAGTACTTC. This gives the protein CASSLGGEQYF.

The chain has TRBV10-2 and TRBJ2-1, with 10 bases fitting TRBD1. V lost 6 bases to trimming and J lost 6 bases; unmatched junction nucleotides: 11. Germline V gene sequence: CDR1 WSHSY, CDR2 SAAADI. The CDR3 contains 16 residues. CDR3 protein: CASSPMTGGSGNEQFF. CDR3 in DNA: TGCGCCAGCAGCCCCATGACAGGGGGCAGCGGCAATGAGCAGTTCTTC.

This clone was picked up one time. The chain combines TRBV7-8 with TRBJ2-1; possible D gene TRBD2, 5 bases. The CDR3 sequence is 15 residues long. Germline CDR1 and CDR2: SGHVS and FQNEAQ. V lost 5 bases and J 9 bases, leaving 20 bases between the germline ends. The CDR3: CASSTSDWARGEQFF. CDR3 DNA sequence: TGTGCCAGCAGCACCTCGGACTGGGCTCGCGGTGAGCAGTTCTTC. Filled out from reference TRBV7-8 and TRBJ2-1, the complete variable domain reads GAGVSQSPRYKVAKRGQDVALRCDPISGHVSLFWYQQALGQGPEFLTYFQNEAQLDKSGLPSDRFFAERPEGSVSTLKIQRTQQEDSAVYLCASSTSDWARGEQFFGPGTRLTVL.

J is TRBJ2-1 and V is TRBV5-1; 9 positions match TRBD1. The CDR3 consists of 16 residues. Trimming removed 0 bases from V and 5 bases from J; junction bases left unmatched: 6. Germline V gives CDR1 SGHRS, CDR2 YFSETQ. The CDR3 nucleotides are TGCGCCAGCAGCTTGGTTCCCCGGACAGGGGACAATGAGCAGTTCTTC. As protein: CASSLVPRTGDNEQFF. Together with reference TRBV5-1 and TRBJ2-1, the CDR3 gives the full variable domain: KAGVTQTPRYLIKTRGQQVTLSCSPISGHRSVSWYQQTPGQGLQFLFEYFSETQRNKGNFPGRFSGRQFSNSRSEMNVSTLELGDSALYLCASSLVPRTGDNEQFFGPGTRLTVL.

The chain joins TRBV20-1 to TRBJ2-1; 8 positions agree with TRBD2. Germline V gene sequence: CDR1 DFQATT, CDR2 SNEGSKA (reference sequence). There are 18 residues in the CDR3. V lost 3 bases, J lost 2 bases, and 15 bases stayed unmatched. The CDR3 loop is CSASVVREGGIPYNEQFF. CDR3 in DNA: TGCAGTGCTAGTGTGGTTCGGGAGGGCGGGATCCCCTACAATGAGCAGTTCTTC.

A single count supports this clone. The chain combines TRBV6-5 with TRBJ2-1, with 10 bases matching TRBD2. This CDR3 has 15 amino acids. After removal of 1 base from V and 9 bases from J, the junction contained 6 bases not matched to a gene. Germline V gene sequence: CDR1 MNHEY, CDR2 SVGAGI. The CDR3 reads CASSYYSAGGSEQFF. CDR3 nucleotides: TGTGCCAGCAGTTACTATTCAGCGGGAGGGAGTGAGCAGTTCTTC.

This chain links TRBV27 with TRBJ1-6; D might be TRBD1 (5 bases). CDR3 length equals 17 residues. Deletions cut 2 bases from V and 0 bases from J, with 11 bases between. The germline gives CDR1 MNHEY, CDR2 SMNVEV (reference sequence). For the CDR3, the DNA is TGTGCCAGCAGTTTAAATGCAGGGCGCTCCTATAATTCACCCCTCCACTTT. It encodes CASSLNAGRSYNSPLHF.

The CDR3 DNA reads as TGTGCCAGTGACCGGGACAGGGGTTCACCCCTCCACTTT. This codes for CASDRDRGSPLHF. The rearrangement joins TRBV2 to TRBJ1-6; 10 bases line up with TRBD1. With 9 bases clipped from V and 9 bases from J, the junction kept 5 bases outside the gene matches. The CDR3 runs to 13 residues. Germline V gives CDR1 SNHLY, CDR2 FYNNEI.

The chain links TRBV14 to TRBJ2-3, with TRBD1 matching 8 bases. This CDR3 has 15 amino acids. The V and J ends lost 4 bases and 3 bases, in that order; junction bases with no gene match: 6. Germline V gene sequence: CDR1 SGHDN, CDR2 FVKESK. CDR3 coding DNA: TGTGCCAGCAGCCCCTGGACAGGGAAGACAGATACGCAGTATTTT. Protein: CASSPWTGKTDTQYF.

The chain links TRBV7-3 to TRBJ2-1; 9 nucleotides align to TRBD2. The CDR3 has 20 amino acids. Germline CDR1 reads SGHTA; CDR2 reads FQGTGA. After removal of 2 bases from V and 3 bases from J, the junction contained 17 bases not matched to a gene. CDR3 residues: CASSLPGGLAGHNLYNEQFF. In DNA, the CDR3 is TGTGCCAGCAGCTTACCCGGGGGGCTAGCGGGACACAATCTCTACAATGAGCAGTTCTTC.

About this clone itself: Other DNA variants within this sample encode the same CDR3. The chain carries TRBV4-3 and TRBJ2-7; 8 bases are a match to TRBD1. The CDR3 consists of 14 residues. The V gene's germline CDR1 is LGHNA and CDR2 YSLEER. V gave up 1 base and J gave up 6 bases; unmatched junction bases: 5. CDR3 in DNA: TGCGCCAGCAGCCAAGGGACAGGGTCTGGCGAGCAGTACTTC. Translating gives CASSQGTGSGEQYF.

This rearrangement joins TRBV5-4 to TRBJ1-2, with D hard to call. V lost 9 bases and J 1 base, leaving 7 bases between the germline ends. Germline CDR1 and CDR2: SGHNT and YYREEE (reference sequence). The CDR3 is 11 residues long. The CDR3 nucleotides read TGTGCCACCAGTAATAACTATGGCTACACCTTC. Residues: CATSNNYGYTF. The variable domain in full, completed from reference TRBV5-4 and TRBJ1-2, reads ETGVTQSPTHLIKTRGQQVTLRCSSQSGHNTVSWYQQALGQGPQFIFQYYREEENGRGNFPPRFSGLQFPNYSSELNVNALELDDSALYLCATSNNYGYTFGSGTRLTVV.

This chain uses TRBV6-2 or TRBV6-3 with TRBJ2-1; 7 bases align to TRBD2. The CDR3 contains 16 residues. Per the germline V gene, CDR1 is MNHEY and CDR2 is SVGEGT. The trim removed 4 bases at V and 8 bases at J, leaving 14 bases unmatched. CDR3 in amino acids: CASSSEKGWREYEQFF. The DNA for the CDR3 is TGTGCCAGCAGTTCTGAAAAGGGGTGGCGGGAGTATGAGCAGTTCTTC.

On this clone itself: An end of the junction differs from the germline gene, which may be a read error. V gene TRBV10-2 combines with J gene TRBJ2-3; TRBD2 aligns across 7 bases. The CDR3 is 13 residues long. The germline CDR1 and CDR2 sequences are WSHSY and SAAADI. As DNA, the CDR3 is TGCGCCAGCAGTGAGTCGGGTCGGGAGGCCAGGAATTTT. Its translation: CASSESGREARNF.